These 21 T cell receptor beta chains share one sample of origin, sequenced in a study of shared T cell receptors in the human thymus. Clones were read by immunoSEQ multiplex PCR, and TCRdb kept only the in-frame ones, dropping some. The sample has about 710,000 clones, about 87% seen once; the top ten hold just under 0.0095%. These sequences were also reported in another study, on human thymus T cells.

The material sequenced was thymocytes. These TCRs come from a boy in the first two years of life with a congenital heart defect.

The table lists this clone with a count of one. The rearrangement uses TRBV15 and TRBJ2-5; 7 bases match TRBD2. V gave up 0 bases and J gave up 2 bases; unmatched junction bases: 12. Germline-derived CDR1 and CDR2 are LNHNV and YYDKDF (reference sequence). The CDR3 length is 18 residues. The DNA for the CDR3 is TGTGCCACCAGCAGAGATCTACGGCGGGAGTCGGAGCAAGAGACCCAGTACTTC. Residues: CATSRDLRRESEQETQYF. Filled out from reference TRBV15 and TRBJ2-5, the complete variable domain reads DAMVIQNPRYQVTQFGKPVTLSCSQTLNHNVMYWYQQKSSQAPKLLFHYYDKDFNNEADTPDNFQSRRPNTSFCFLDIRSPGLGDTAMYLCATSRDLRRESEQETQYFGPGTRLLVL.

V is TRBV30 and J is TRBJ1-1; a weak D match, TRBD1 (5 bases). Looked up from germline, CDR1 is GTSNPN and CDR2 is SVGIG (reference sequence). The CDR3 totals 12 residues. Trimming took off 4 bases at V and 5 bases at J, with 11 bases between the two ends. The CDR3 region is CAWTGRATEAFF. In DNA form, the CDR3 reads TGTGCCTGGACGGGCAGGGCGACTGAAGCTTTCTTT.

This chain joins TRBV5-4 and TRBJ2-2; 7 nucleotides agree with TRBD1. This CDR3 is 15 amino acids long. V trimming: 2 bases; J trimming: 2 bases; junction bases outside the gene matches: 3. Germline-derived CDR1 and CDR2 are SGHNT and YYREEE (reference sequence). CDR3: CASSLGGTNTGELFF. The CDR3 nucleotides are TGTGCCAGCAGCTTAGGGGGCACAAACACCGGGGAGCTGTTTTTT.

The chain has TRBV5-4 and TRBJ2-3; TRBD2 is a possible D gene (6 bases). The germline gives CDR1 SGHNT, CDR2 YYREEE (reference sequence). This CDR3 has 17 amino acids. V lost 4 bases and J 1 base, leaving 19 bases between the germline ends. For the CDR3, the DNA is TGTGCCAGCAGCCCATCCCCCTATAGCGGAGGCACAGATACGCAGTATTTT. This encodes CASSPSPYSGGTDTQYF.

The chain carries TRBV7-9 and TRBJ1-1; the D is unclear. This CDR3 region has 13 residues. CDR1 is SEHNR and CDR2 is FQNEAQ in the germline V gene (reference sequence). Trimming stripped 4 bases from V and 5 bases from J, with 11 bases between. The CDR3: CASSSPRKTEAFF. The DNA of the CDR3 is TGTGCCAGCAGCTCCCCCCGTAAAACTGAAGCTTTCTTT.

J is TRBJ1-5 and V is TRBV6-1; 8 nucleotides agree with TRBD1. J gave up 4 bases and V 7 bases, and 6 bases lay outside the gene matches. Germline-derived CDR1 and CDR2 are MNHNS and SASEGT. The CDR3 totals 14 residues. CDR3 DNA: TGTGCCAGCACAAGACAGGGGAGGAATCAGCCCCAGCATTTT. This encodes CASTRQGRNQPQHF.

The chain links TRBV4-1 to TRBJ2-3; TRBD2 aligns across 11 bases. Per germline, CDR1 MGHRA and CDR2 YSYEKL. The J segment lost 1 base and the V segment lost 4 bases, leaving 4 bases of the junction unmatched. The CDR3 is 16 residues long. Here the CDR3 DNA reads TGCGCCAGCAGCCTGGGGACTAGCGGACGCACAGATACGCAGTATTTT. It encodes CASSLGTSGRTDTQYF.

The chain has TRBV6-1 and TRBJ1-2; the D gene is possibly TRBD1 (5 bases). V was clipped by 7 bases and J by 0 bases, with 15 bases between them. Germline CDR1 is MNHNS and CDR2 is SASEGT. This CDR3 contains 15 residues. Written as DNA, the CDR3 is TGTGCCAGCACTCAAGCGGGCAGGGCTAACTATGGCTACACCTTC. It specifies CASTQAGRANYGYTF.

This CDR3 reads CASSSGTLSTDTQYF. In nucleotides, the CDR3 is TGTGCCAGCAGCTCCGGGACACTTAGCACAGATACGCAGTATTTT. The rearrangement joins TRBV7-6 to TRBJ2-3; possibly TRBD1 for D (6 bases). V gave up 4 bases and J gave up 0 bases, with 11 bases separating them. CDR1 is SGHVS, CDR2 FNYEAQ, per germline. This CDR3 comprises 15 residues.

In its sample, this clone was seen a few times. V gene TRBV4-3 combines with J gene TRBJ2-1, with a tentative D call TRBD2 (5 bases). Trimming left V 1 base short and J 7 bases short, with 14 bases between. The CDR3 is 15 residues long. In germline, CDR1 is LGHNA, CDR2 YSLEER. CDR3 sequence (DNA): TGCGCCAGCAGCCAAGGGCGGGTCAGGACTAATGAGCAGTTCTTC. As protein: CASSQGRVRTNEQFF.

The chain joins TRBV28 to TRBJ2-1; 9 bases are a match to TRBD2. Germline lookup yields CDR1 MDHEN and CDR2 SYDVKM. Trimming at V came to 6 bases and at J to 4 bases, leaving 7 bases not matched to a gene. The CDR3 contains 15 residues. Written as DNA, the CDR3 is TGTGCCAGCAGCCCACGGGCGGGGGGGTACAATGAGCAGTTCTTC. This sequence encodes CASSPRAGGYNEQFF.

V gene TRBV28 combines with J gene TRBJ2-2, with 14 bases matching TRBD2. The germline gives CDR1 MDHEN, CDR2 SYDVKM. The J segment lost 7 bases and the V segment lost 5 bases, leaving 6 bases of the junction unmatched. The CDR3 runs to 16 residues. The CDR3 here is CASSLGLAGEGGELFF. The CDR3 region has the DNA TGTGCCAGCAGTCTGGGACTAGCGGGAGAGGGCGGGGAGCTGTTTTTT.

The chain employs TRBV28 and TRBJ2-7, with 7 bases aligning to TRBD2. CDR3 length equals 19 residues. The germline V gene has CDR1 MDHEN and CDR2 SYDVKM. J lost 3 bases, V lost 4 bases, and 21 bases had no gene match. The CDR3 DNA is TGTGCCAGCAGTTCCAAGCGGAAGAGGACCCTGGGAGGGCTCTACGAGCAGTACTTC. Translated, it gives CASSSKRKRTLGGLYEQYF.

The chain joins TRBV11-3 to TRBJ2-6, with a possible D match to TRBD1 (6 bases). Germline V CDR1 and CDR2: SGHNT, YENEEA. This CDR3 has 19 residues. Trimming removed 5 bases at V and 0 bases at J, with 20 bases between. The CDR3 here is CASSLTNRQDSSGANVLTF. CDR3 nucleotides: TGTGCCAGCAGCCTAACGAATCGACAGGACTCCTCTGGGGCCAACGTCCTGACTTTC.

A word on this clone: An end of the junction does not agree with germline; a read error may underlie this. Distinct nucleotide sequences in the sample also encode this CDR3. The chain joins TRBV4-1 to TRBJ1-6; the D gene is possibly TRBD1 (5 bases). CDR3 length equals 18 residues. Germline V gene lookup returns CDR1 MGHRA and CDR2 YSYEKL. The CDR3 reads CASSQRDQGGPYNSPLHF. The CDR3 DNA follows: TGCGCCAGCAGCCAAAGAGATCAGGGAGGGCCTTATAATTCCCCCCTCCACTTT.

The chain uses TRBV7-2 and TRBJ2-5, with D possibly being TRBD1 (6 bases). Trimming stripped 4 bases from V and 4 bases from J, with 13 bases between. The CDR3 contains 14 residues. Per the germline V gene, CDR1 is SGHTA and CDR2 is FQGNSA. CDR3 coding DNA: TGTGCCAGCAGCTATGAGGACAGAGGAGAGACCCAGTACTTC. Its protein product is CASSYEDRGETQYF.

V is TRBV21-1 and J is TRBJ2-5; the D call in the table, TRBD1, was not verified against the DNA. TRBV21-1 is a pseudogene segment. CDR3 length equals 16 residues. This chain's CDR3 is CASSVRGQGPQETQYF. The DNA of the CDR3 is TGTGCCAGCAGCGTAAGAGGACAGGGTCCTCAAGAGACCCAGTACTTC.

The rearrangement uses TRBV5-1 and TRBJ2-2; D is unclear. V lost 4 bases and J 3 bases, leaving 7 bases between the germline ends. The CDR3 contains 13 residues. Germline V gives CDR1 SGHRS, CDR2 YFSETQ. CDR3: CASSPVHTGELFF. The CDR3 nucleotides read TGCGCCAGCAGCCCAGTCCACACCGGGGAGCTGTTTTTT.

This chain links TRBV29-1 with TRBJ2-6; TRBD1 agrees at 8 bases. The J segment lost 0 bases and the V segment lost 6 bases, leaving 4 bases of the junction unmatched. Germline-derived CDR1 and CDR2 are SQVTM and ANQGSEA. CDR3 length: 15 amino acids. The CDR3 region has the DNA TGCAGCGTGGCAACAGGGGGCTCTGGGGCCAACGTCCTGACTTTC. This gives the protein CSVATGGSGANVLTF.

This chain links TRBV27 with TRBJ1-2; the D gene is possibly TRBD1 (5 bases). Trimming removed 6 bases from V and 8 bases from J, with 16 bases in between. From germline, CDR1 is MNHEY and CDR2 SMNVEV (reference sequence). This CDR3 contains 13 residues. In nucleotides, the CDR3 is TGTGCCAGCAGCGTCCAGGGCTTCGGGGGCTACACCTTC. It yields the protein CASSVQGFGGYTF.

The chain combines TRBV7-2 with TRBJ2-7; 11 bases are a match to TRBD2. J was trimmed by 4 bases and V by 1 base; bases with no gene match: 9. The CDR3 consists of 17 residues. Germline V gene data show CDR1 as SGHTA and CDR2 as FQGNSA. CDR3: CASSLGGLTSGRYEQYF. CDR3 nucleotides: TGTGCCAGCAGCTTAGGGGGACTCACTAGCGGGAGATACGAGCAGTACTTC.